Below are 26 T cell receptor beta chains sequenced from a single sample in a study of blood T cell repertoires in COVID-19. Some clones are missing from TCRdb's copy, which holds only in-frame ones; the method was immunoSEQ multiplex PCR. The profile shows under 200,000 clones, approximately 86% of them singletons. Sequenced: peripheral blood. The receptors here all came from a man aged 70 or older with acute or convalescent COVID-19.

The rearrangement joins TRBV4-1 to TRBJ1-4, with D unclear. This CDR3 spans 14 amino acids. Trimming left V 3 bases short and J 8 bases short, with 13 bases between. Germline V gene lookup returns CDR1 MGHRA and CDR2 YSYEKL. CDR3 bases: TGCGCCAGCAGCCAGATTACCAGGAACGAAAAACTGTTTTTT. Translated: CASSQITRNEKLFF.

V is TRBV18 and J is TRBJ1-1; D gene uncertain. The CDR3 contains 15 residues. Germline V gene data show CDR1 as KGHSH and CDR2 as LQKENI. Trimming shortened V by 6 bases and J by 0 bases, and 14 bases separated the two germline ends. The CDR3 DNA sequence: TGTGCCAGCTCCCCTCCCCGCTCTATGAACACTGAAGCTTTCTTT. Amino acids: CASSPPRSMNTEAFF.

Only one count was recorded for this clone. CDR3 DNA sequence: TGTGCCAGCAGTCCATCTACAGGGCTTATTTACTATGGCTACACCTTC. The encoded protein is CASSPSTGLIYYGYTF. The rearrangement joins TRBV27 to TRBJ1-2; TRBD1 might be the D (6 bases). The length of the CDR3 is 16 residues. The V gene lost 5 bases and the J gene lost 3 bases, with 19 bases spanning the gap. CDR1 is MNHEY and CDR2 is SMNVEV in the germline V gene (reference sequence).

The chain joins TRBV7-3 to TRBJ1-6; 9 nucleotides line up with TRBD1. The CDR3 runs 14 residues. With V trimmed by 3 bases and J by 12 bases, 6 bases remained unmatched. The V gene's germline CDR1 is SGHTA and CDR2 FQGTGA. The CDR3 nucleotides read TGTGCCAGCAGCTTGACAGGGGGGAGCGGACCCCTCCACTTT. It codes for CASSLTGGSGPLHF.

The chain joins TRBV6-1 to TRBJ1-1, with D maybe TRBD1 (5 bases). Trimming removed 0 bases at V and 1 base at J, with 9 bases between. The CDR3 runs to 15 residues. The V gene's germline CDR1 is MNHNS and CDR2 SASEGT. CDR3 bases: TGTGCCAGCAGTGAAGCTTACAGGACGAACACTGAAGCTTTCTTT. This encodes CASSEAYRTNTEAFF.

This chain links TRBV5-4 with TRBJ2-3; no clear D. V was cut by 2 bases and J by 6 bases, with 7 bases left in between. The CDR3 length is 12 residues. The V gene's germline CDR1 is SGHNT and CDR2 YYREEE (reference sequence). CDR3 sequence reads: CASSFAGDTQYF. CDR3 coding DNA: TGTGCCAGCAGCTTTGCCGGGGATACGCAGTATTTT.

As for this clone: The DNA is omitted, as the CDR3 cannot be located on it reliably, and the CDR3 follows TCRdb's listing. The V and J genes are TRBV28 and TRBJ2-7; the table's D gene call, TRBD1, was not cross checked with the DNA. The germline V gene has CDR1 MDHEN and CDR2 SYDVKM. The CDR3 is 15 amino acids long, termini counted. CDR3 region: CATFGPGQGAYEQYF.

The rearrangement joins TRBV6-2 or TRBV6-3 to TRBJ2-5; maybe TRBD2 (5 bases). Looked up from germline, CDR1 is MNHEY and CDR2 is SVGEGT. Trimming shortened V by 7 bases and J by 1 base, and 10 bases separated the two germline ends. The CDR3 runs to 13 residues. The CDR3 reads CASTPRGQETQYF. The DNA of the CDR3 is TGTGCCAGCACCCCTCGGGGCCAAGAGACCCAGTACTTC.

This chain joins TRBV19 and TRBJ1-2; D is possibly TRBD1 (5 bases). CDR1 and CDR2 (germline): LNHDA, SQIVND (reference sequence). V lost 1 base and J lost 4, with 19 bases in between. The CDR3 has 17 amino acids. The CDR3 DNA follows: TGTGCCAGTAGTATAGGGGGCTCCTCCTTCAATATCTATGGCTACACCTTC. It yields the protein CASSIGGSSFNIYGYTF.

The chain employs TRBV5-1 and TRBJ2-3, with a tentative D call TRBD2 (6 bases). The CDR3 is 16 residues long. Trimming removed 3 bases from V and 5 bases from J, with 19 bases in between. The germline gives CDR1 SGHRS, CDR2 YFSETQ. CDR3: CASSWDSPPAGDTQYF. In DNA, the CDR3 is TGCGCCAGCAGCTGGGACTCGCCCCCAGCGGGAGATACGCAGTATTTT.

The chain employs TRBV5-1 and TRBJ2-3, with a tentative D call TRBD2 (5 bases). The CDR3 has 14 residues. CDR1 and CDR2 (germline): SGHRS, YFSETQ. V lost 4 bases to trimming and J lost 2 bases, with 11 bases between them. The CDR3 DNA reads as TGCGCCAGCAGCCCCACGGACTTCACAGATACGCAGTATTTT. Amino acid sequence: CASSPTDFTDTQYF.

The CDR3 nucleotides read TGTGCCAGCTCACTGCACGGACGGGGGGCTGACACTCAGCCCCAGCATTTT. Its translation: CASSLHGRGADTQPQHF. The genes are TRBV27 and TRBJ1-5; the D gene is possibly TRBD1 (6 bases). With 8 bases removed from V and 6 bases from J, the gap between germline ends came to 26 bases. Germline assignment: CDR1 MNHEY and CDR2 SMNVEV (reference sequence). The CDR3 covers 17 residues.

This rearrangement joins TRBV5-1 to TRBJ1-2, with D maybe TRBD1 (6 bases). This CDR3 has 14 residues. The V gene lost 7 bases and the J gene lost 4 bases, with 17 bases spanning the gap. The germline gives CDR1 SGHRS, CDR2 YFSETQ. The CDR3 DNA follows: TGCGCCAGCCGAATGGGTACAGGGACCTATGGCTACACCTTC. Protein sequence: CASRMGTGTYGYTF.

This chain uses TRBV29-1 with TRBJ1-1; D not resolved. CDR1 is SQVTM and CDR2 is ANQGSEA in the germline V gene. There are 11 residues in the CDR3. The germline V and J ends were trimmed by 4 bases and 3 bases, with 6 bases remaining between them. The CDR3 DNA follows: TGCAGCGTTGTTCTTTACACTGAAGCTTTCTTT. It codes for CSVVLYTEAFF.

The chain combines TRBV11-2 with TRBJ2-1; TRBD2 matches at 13 bases. CDR3 length: 16 amino acids. The ends lost 3 bases at V and 7 bases at J; junction bases unmatched: 6. In germline, CDR1 is SGHAT, CDR2 FQNNGV. The CDR3 DNA follows: TGTGCCAGCAGCTTGCACCCGGGACTAGCGGGAAATGAGCAGTTCTTC. It translates to CASSLHPGLAGNEQFF.

This chain links TRBV30 with TRBJ2-5, with D perhaps matching TRBD2 (6 bases). This CDR3 spans 13 amino acids. The V end was cut by 7 bases, the J end by 1 base, with 13 bases between. Germline CDR1 GTSNPN, CDR2 SVGIG (reference sequence). In DNA form, the CDR3 reads TGTGCCTCCCTTCGGGGAGGCCAAGAGACCCAGTACTTC. As protein: CASLRGGQETQYF.

The gene calls are TRBV29-1 and TRBJ1-1, with 8 bases lining up with TRBD1. The germline V gene has CDR1 SQVTM and CDR2 ANQGSEA. Trimming at V came to 0 bases and at J to 4 bases, leaving 16 bases not matched to a gene. CDR3 length: 18 amino acids. The CDR3 is CSVEDPAGGAGTGTEAFF. The CDR3 nucleotides are TGCAGCGTTGAAGACCCCGCAGGGGGCGCGGGGACAGGCACTGAAGCTTTCTTT. Complete variable domain (other parts from reference TRBV29-1 and TRBJ1-1): SAVISQKPSRDICQRGTSLTIQCQVDSQVTMMFWYRQQPGQSLTLIATANQGSEATYESGFVIDKFPISRPNLTFSTLTVSNMSPEDSSIYLCSVEDPAGGAGTGTEAFFGQGTRLTVV.

V and J are TRBV3-1 (or the pseudogene TRBV3-2) and TRBJ2-1; 11 bases align to TRBD1. CDR1 and CDR2 (germline): LGHDT, YNNKEL (reference sequence). Trimming took 5 bases from V and 15 from J; bases not matched to a gene: 9. The CDR3 has 13 residues. The CDR3 sequence is CASSYGQGASWFF. The CDR3 coding sequence is TGTGCCAGCAGCTACGGACAGGGGGCGTCGTGGTTCTTC.

A few counts support this clone. J is TRBJ1-1 and V is TRBV7-3; D remains ambiguous. From germline, CDR1 is SGHTA and CDR2 FQGTGA. V lost 5 bases, J lost 3 bases, and 10 bases lay in between. CDR3 length: 13 residues. CDR3 coding DNA: TGTGCCAGCAGCGACATCCTCGACACTGAAGCTTTCTTT. Residues: CASSDILDTEAFF.

The chain carries TRBV7-2 and TRBJ1-2, with D maybe TRBD1 (5 bases). The CDR3 covers 12 residues. Trimming shortened V by 3 bases and J by 8 bases, and 10 bases separated the two germline ends. Germline CDR1 is SGHTA and CDR2 is FQGNSA. The CDR3 DNA is TGTGCCAGCAGCTTCCAGGGCCTCGGCTACACCTTC. Translation gives CASSFQGLGYTF.

This clone was seen once. The CDR3 nucleotides are TGTGCCACCAAGGGAGGGCGGGGGAGCAATCAGCCCCAGCATTTT. It is translated as CATKGGRGSNQPQHF. V is TRBV15 and J is TRBJ1-5; TRBD1 is a possible D gene (5 bases). CDR3 size: 15 residues. Germline values: CDR1 LNHNV, CDR2 YYDKDF (reference sequence). The V end was cut by 7 bases, the J end by 1 base, with 14 bases between.

This chain links TRBV28 with TRBJ1-2; 7 nucleotides line up with TRBD1. V lost 6 bases, J lost 8 bases, and 12 bases stayed unmatched. CDR3 length: 14 residues. Germline V gene sequence: CDR1 MDHEN, CDR2 SYDVKM. CDR3 bases: TGTGCCAGCAGCTCCCACGTCCCGGGACAGGGCTACACCTTC. As protein: CASSSHVPGQGYTF.

The CDR3 spells CASSALAGALNEQFF. As DNA, the CDR3 is TGTGCCAGCAGCGCTCTAGCGGGAGCTCTCAATGAGCAGTTCTTC. The chain carries TRBV2 and TRBJ2-1, with TRBD2 matching over 10 bases. CDR1 is SNHLY and CDR2 is FYNNEI in the germline V gene. V was clipped by 6 bases and J by 6 bases; unmatched bases: 8. The CDR3 runs to 15 residues.

The chain is built from TRBV11-1 and TRBJ2-7; no clear D gene. The CDR3 has 15 amino acids. V was shortened by 2 bases and J by 0 bases, with 11 bases between the two germline ends. Germline CDR1 SGHAT, CDR2 FQDESV (reference sequence). The CDR3 DNA sequence: TGTGCCAGCAGCTTAACAGAAACCGTCTCCTACGAGCAGTACTTC. Its protein product is CASSLTETVSYEQYF. Combining the CDR3 with reference TRBV11-1 and TRBJ2-7 gives the whole variable domain EAEVAQSPRYKITEKSQAVAFWCDPISGHATLYWYRQILGQGPELLVQFQDESVVDDSQLPKDRFSAERLKGVDSTLKIQPAELGDSAMYLCASSLTETVSYEQYFGPGTRLTVT.

A few counts support this clone. This chain uses TRBV5-4 with TRBJ1-2; TRBD1 might be the D (6 bases). Trimming pared 2 bases from V and 3 bases from J, leaving 11 bases between. The CDR3 spans 14 residues. Germline CDR1 reads SGHNT; CDR2 reads YYREEE (reference sequence). Written as DNA, the CDR3 is TGTGCCAGCAGCTTTGGACAGTCAGACTATGGCTACACCTTC. Protein product: CASSFGQSDYGYTF.

V is TRBV5-1 and J is TRBJ2-7, with 7 bases fitting TRBD1. Per germline, CDR1 SGHRS and CDR2 YFSETQ. CDR3 size: 14 residues. Germline trimming cut 4 bases from V and 3 bases from J; bases unmatched to any gene: 7. CDR3 bases: TGCGCCAGCAGCCTACTAGGGGGCCACTACGAGCAGTACTTC. It specifies CASSLLGGHYEQYF.